A selection of T cell receptor beta chains follows, all from one sample in a study of identical twins. TCRdb fed the 5' RACE reads into MiXCR, producing one record per CDR3 protein. The sample lists about 240,000 distinct CDR3 sequences; 7.5% were seen once. These data were likewise used in another study, on yellow fever vaccine responses in identical twins.

The source material was CD8+ T cells sorted from blood. The receptors shown here come from a woman aged 18-35 years in good health. CDR3s include the opening cysteine and the closing phenylalanine or tryptophan. D genes are given only for firm matches. Rows give clone size only sometimes, using once, few, many, or a class for an expanded clone.

abundance	v_gene	d_gene	j_gene	CDR3nt	CDR3aa
many	TRBV7-8	TRBD1	TRBJ2-5	TGTGCCAGCAGCTGGACAGGGGGTACACAAGAGACCCAGTACTTC	CASSWTGGTQETQYF
-	TRBV20-1	TRBD1	TRBJ2-1	TGCAGTGCTGACCGCAGGGGGCGCGTTGAGCAGTTCTTC	CSADRRGRVEQFF
-	TRBV6-1	-	TRBJ2-5	TGTGCCAGCAGTGAAGTAAGTCCTGACCTGCAGTACCAAGAGACCCAGTACTTC	CASSEVSPDLQYQETQYF
-	TRBV6-1	-	TRBJ1-2	TGTGCCAGCAGTCAAACCGGGACCAGGATTAACTATTGCTACACCTTC	CASSQTGTRINYCYTF
few	TRBV7-8	-	TRBJ2-3	TGTGCCAGCAGCTCGGAGGGGATTAGGACAGATACGCAGTATTTT	CASSSEGIRTDTQYF
-	TRBV9	TRBD1	TRBJ2-7	TGTGCCAGCAGCCCTCCTGTCGGGACAGAGATCTACGAGCAGTACTTC	CASSPPVGTEIYEQYF
-	TRBV2	-	TRBJ2-1	TGTGCCAGCAGTGAAGTCCTAGCTGTCCACAATGAGCAGTTCTTC	CASSEVLAVHNEQFF
few	TRBV6-5	-	TRBJ2-5	TGTGCCAGCAGTTACTCGATGGCAGGAGCTTACCAAGAGACCCAGTACTTC	CASSYSMAGAYQETQYF
many	TRBV7-9	TRBD1	TRBJ2-3	TGTGCCAGCAGCGAGACAGGGCCCCTAGATACGCAGTATTTT	CASSETGPLDTQYF
few	TRBV12-3/TRBV12-4	TRBD1	TRBJ2-3	TGTGCCAGCAGCGTTTTGAGGGGGCGCCGGGATACGCAGTATTTT	CASSVLRGRRDTQYF
few	TRBV10-3	-	TRBJ2-4	TGTGCCATCAGTGAAGACCAGGGGATAAACATTCAGTACTTC	CAISEDQGINIQYF
-	TRBV7-2	TRBD2	TRBJ2-1	TGTGCCAGCAGCTTAGTAGGGGGACTAGTGATCAATGAGCAGTTCTTC	CASSLVGGLVINEQFF
few	TRBV12-3/TRBV12-4	-	TRBJ1-3	TGTGCCAGCACCAACCTCATTGGGCCCCCCATATATTTT	CASTNLIGPPIYF
-	TRBV4-2	-	TRBJ1-2	TGTGCCAGCAGCCAAGGTGGACCTCGTGGCTACACCTTC	CASSQGGPRGYTF
many	TRBV12-3/TRBV12-4	TRBD1	TRBJ1-5	TGTGCCAGCACCCGGGACAGTTATCAGCCCCAGCATTTT	CASTRDSYQPQHF
-	TRBV21-1	-	TRBJ2-1	TGTGCCAGCAGCAATCTCGCAGGAACCTACAATGAGCAGTTCTTC	CASSNLAGTYNEQFF
many	TRBV28	TRBD1	TRBJ2-3	TGTGCCAGCAGTTCCGGGACAGGGAACACAGATACGCAGTATTTT	CASSSGTGNTDTQYF
-	TRBV7-2	-	TRBJ2-5	TGTGCCAGCAGCCATCAGGGGAGTATCCAAGAGACCCAGTACTTC	CASSHQGSIQETQYF
-	TRBV27	-	TRBJ2-7	TGTGCCAGCAGTCTAACACTGACCGGGGTGGAGCAGTACTTC	CASSLTLTGVEQYF
-	TRBV9	TRBD2	TRBJ2-7	TGTGCCAGCAGCCCCCCGGGGCGGGAGGGCTTCAACGAGCAGTACTTC	CASSPPGREGFNEQYF